Listed below are T cell receptor beta chains from one sample, sequenced in a study of blood T cells in healthy people across ages. Each CDR3 protein is one row after TCRdb ran MiXCR on the 5' RACE reads. The sample contains 540,000 or so distinct CDR3 sequences, under 30% of which appear only once. The same sample was also studied in work on T cells of mothers and their children.

Sequencing was carried out using blood. Source of these receptors: a boy between 10 and 17 years old in good health. Both conserved end residues are part of each CDR3. D genes are given only for firm matches. Clone size appears in some rows only: once, few, many, or a class for an expanded clone.

clone_size,v_call,j_call,cdr3_length,d_call,cdr3_nt,cdr3_aa
few,TRBV7-2,TRBJ2-1,20,TRBD2,TGTGCCAGCAGCTTAGTAAGCCCTCGTGGGAGCGGGAGGGCCAAGAATGAGCAGTTCTTC,CASSLVSPRGSGRAKNEQFF
few,TRBV25-1,TRBJ2-1,17,TRBD2,TGTGCCAGCAGTGACCGTGGACTAGCGGGTGACTACAATGAGCAGTTCTTC,CASSDRGLAGDYNEQFF
-,TRBV7-9,TRBJ1-4,17,TRBD1,TGTGCCAGCAGCCCACAAACAGGGGCTGCAACTAATGAAAAACTGTTTTTT,CASSPQTGAATNEKLFF
-,TRBV7-9,TRBJ2-3,13,-,TGTGCCAGCAGCCATAGGGCCACAGATACGCAGTATTTT,CASSHRATDTQYF
few,TRBV7-2,TRBJ2-5,14,-,TGTGCCAGCAGCCGCGGCGGCAGGGGTCAGACCCAGTACTTC,CASSRGGRGQTQYF
few,TRBV7-2,TRBJ2-1,13,TRBD2,TGTGCCAGCAGCTTATGGCGGGAGAATGAGCAGTTCTTC,CASSLWRENEQFF
-,TRBV7-9,TRBJ1-4,15,-,TGTGCCAGCAGCCAAGCCAGATTCCTTAATGAAAAACTGTTTTTT,CASSQARFLNEKLFF
-,TRBV7-8,TRBJ1-1,13,-,TGTGCCACCCGGTCTGGGTTGAACACTGAAGCTTTCTTT,CATRSGLNTEAFF
few,TRBV10-3,TRBJ1-4,13,-,TGTGCCATCAGTGAGTCGGGAGTTGAAAAACCGTTTTTT,CAISESGVEKPFF
few,TRBV27,TRBJ2-7,16,TRBD1,TGTGCCAGCAGACCGACAGGGGGCAGCGGGACCTACGAGCAGTACTTC,CASRPTGGSGTYEQYF
few,TRBV15,TRBJ2-7,17,-,TGTGCCACCAGCAGAGAAGGGAGTCCGGCTAAACCCTACGAGCAGTACTTC,CATSREGSPAKPYEQYF
few,TRBV12-3/TRBV12-4,TRBJ1-4,16,TRBD1,TGTGCCAGCAGTGGACAGGGAGGACGGACTAATGAAAAACTGTTTTTT,CASSGQGGRTNEKLFF
-,TRBV11-2,TRBJ1-3,18,-,TGTGCCAGCAGCCTACAACATAGACGGACCGTCTCTGGAAACACCATATATTTT,CASSLQHRRTVSGNTIYF
few,TRBV7-9,TRBJ2-3,13,-,TGTGCCAGCAGCCAGCAAAACGCCGATACGCAGTATTTT,CASSQQNADTQYF
many,TRBV29-1,TRBJ2-5,13,-,TGCAGCGTTGAAGGCCCAGGGACGGAGACCCAGTACTTC,CSVEGPGTETQYF
-,TRBV19,TRBJ2-7,15,-,TGTGCCAGTAGTACGGAGAGCACAGGTGCCTACGAGCAGTACTTC,CASSTESTGAYEQYF
-,TRBV24-1,TRBJ2-6,16,-,TGTGCCACCAGTGATTGGGGGCACTCTGGGCCCAACGTCCTGACTTTC,CATSDWGHSGPNVLTF
few,TRBV4-1,TRBJ2-7,15,TRBD1,TGCGCCAGCAGCCCCTCAACAGGGGATTACTACGAGCAGTACTTC,CASSPSTGDYYEQYF
-,TRBV5-5,TRBJ2-7,15,-,TGTGCCAGCAGCTCGGGGCCCCGGACAGTTTACGAGCAGTACTTC,CASSSGPRTVYEQYF
-,TRBV12-3/TRBV12-4,TRBJ1-4,13,-,TGTGCCAGCAAATCCAACCCAAATGAAAAACTGTTTTTT,CASKSNPNEKLFF
-,TRBV28,TRBJ2-2,19,-,TGTGCCAGCAGTTTAGGAGCCAGGTGGGGCTCGACCCAAACCGGGGAGCTGTTTTTT,CASSLGARWGSTQTGELFF
-,TRBV12-3/TRBV12-4,TRBJ2-1,12,-,TGTGCCAGCAGTAAGATTCGGGATGAGCAGTTCTTC,CASSKIRDEQFF
-,TRBV27,TRBJ2-3,13,TRBD1,TGTGCCAGCAGTTTAGGACAGGGAAGTACGCAGTATTTT,CASSLGQGSTQYF